These 6 T cell receptor beta chains came from one sample sequenced in a study of tumor-infiltrating lymphocytes in primary liver carcinoma. The tissue used was unsorted bulk material of about 19-33 mg. RNA and DNA were co-extracted from it with the AllPrep DNA/RNA mini kit. TCR beta cDNA was reverse-transcribed from around 0.55 ug of total RNA. The reaction used a constant-region primer and ProtoScript II reverse transcriptase. Libraries of TCR beta came from three nested multiplex PCR rounds with slightly modified ARM-PCR. A C-beta reverse primer was combined with TRBV1-TRBV30 forward primers in the first two PCR rounds, and each round had roughly 11 cycles. TCRdb passed the multiplex PCR reads through MiXCR, listing each CDR3 protein once. The sample shows around 99,000 distinct CDR3 sequences, less than 70% of them seen only once. The specimen sequenced was tumor-adjacent normal liver tissue. The receptors were sampled from a man aged 40-55 years with primary liver carcinoma and hepatitis B virus infection.

Concerning this clonotype itself: A clone one base away is much larger, so this may be a read error. V usage is TRBV12-5 and J usage is TRBJ2-4; D remains unclear. Germline CDR1 reads LGHNT; CDR2 reads FRNRAP. The CDR3 sequence is 13 residues long. Trimming removed 8 bases from V and 4 bases from J, with 12 bases in between. The CDR3 here is CASKRRPKNIQYF. CDR3 coding DNA: TGTGCTAGTAAACGGCGACCAAAAAACATTCAGTACTTC. Full variable domain (outside the CDR3, taken from reference TRBV12-5 and TRBJ2-4): DARVTQTPRHKVTEMGQEVTMRCQPILGHNTVFWYRQTMMQGLELLAYFRNRAPLDDSGMPKDRFSAEMPDATLATLKIQPSEPRDSAVYFCASKRRPKNIQYFGAGTRLSVL.

Comment on this clonotype: The junction departs from germline at one end; a sequencing error may be responsible. The rearrangement joins TRBV12-3 or TRBV12-4 to TRBJ2-7; D is ambiguous. The CDR3 runs to 12 residues. Here the CDR3 reads CASSRMDGEQYF. CDR3 DNA sequence: TGCGCCAGCAGTCGGATGGATGGGGAGCAGTACTTC.

A single count supports this clonotype. This chain uses TRBV6-6 with TRBJ2-1; tentatively, D is TRBD1 (8 bases). V lost 5 bases and J 7 bases, leaving 15 bases between the germline ends. The CDR3 is made up of 14 amino acids. In germline, CDR1 is MNHNY, CDR2 SVGAGI (reference sequence). CDR3 sequence reads: CASSPHRGGNEQFF. CDR3 in DNA: TGTGCCAGCAGTCCTCACAGGGGGGGAAATGAGCAGTTCTTC.

This clonotype was observed once. A read error may explain this, as a much larger clone is one base away. This rearrangement joins TRBV30 to TRBJ1-4; no reliable D call. V was cut by 7 bases and J by 8 bases, with 14 bases left in between. CDR3 size: 12 residues. From germline, CDR1 is GTSNPN and CDR2 SVGIG (reference sequence). The CDR3 DNA sequence: TGTGCCTTCGAACGGGTAGGGGAAAAACTGTTTTTT. It encodes CAFERVGEKLFF. Full variable domain (rest looked up from reference TRBV30 and TRBJ1-4): SQTIHQWPATLVQPVGSPLSLECTVEGTSNPNLYWYRQAAGRGLQLLFYSVGIGQISSEVPQNLSASRPQDRQFILSSKKLLLSDSGFYLCAFERVGEKLFFGSGTQLSVL.

A word on this clonotype: One end of the junction does not line up with germline, which may come from a read error. The rearrangement joins TRBV11-2 to TRBJ2-1; D perhaps matches TRBD2 (6 bases). CDR3 length: 16 amino acids. Germline-derived CDR1 and CDR2 are SGHAT and FQNNGV. CDR3 bases: TGTGCCAGCAGCTCGCCCGGTGGGGGGTCCTACAATAAGCACTTCTTC. It codes for CASSSPGGGSYNKHFF. Based on the CDR3 plus reference TRBV11-2 and TRBJ2-1, the full variable domain is EAGVAQSPRYKIIEKRQSVAFWCNPISGHATLYWYQQILGQGPKLLIQFQNNGVVDDSQLPKDRFSAERLKGVDSTLKIQPAKLEDSAVYLCASSSPGGGSYNKHFFGPGTRLTVL.

As regards this clonotype: A much larger clone lies a single base off, so this may be a read error. The rearrangement joins TRBV5-4 to TRBJ2-2; 12 nucleotides agree with TRBD2. This CDR3 contains 16 residues. Germline values: CDR1 SGHNT, CDR2 YYREEE (reference sequence). The CDR3 DNA reads TGTGCCTGCAGCTTTAGGACTAGCGGGATCACCGGGGAGCTGTTTTTT. Its translation: CACSFRTSGITGELFF. Full variable domain (remainder filled in from reference TRBV5-4 and TRBJ2-2): ETGVTQSPTHLIKTRGQQVTLRCSSQSGHNTVSWYQQALGQGPQFIFQYYREEENGRGNFPPRFSGLQFPNYSSELNVNALELDDSALYLCACSFRTSGITGELFFGEGSRLTVL.